This passage covers 9 T cell receptor beta chains from one sample sequenced in a study of CD8 T cells in Susac syndrome. An input of roughly 0.5 to 1 ug of RNA was subjected to reverse transcription using random hexamers. A single record per CDR3 protein comes from TCRdb applying MiXCR to the immunoSEQ multiplex PCR reads. The table lists more than 110,000 distinct CDR3 sequences, 94% of them singletons. The material sequenced was CD8+ T cells from PBMCs. All receptors come from a human donor in good health.

DNA of the CDR3: TGTGCCAGCAGCTTAACGGGCCTAAACGAGCAGTACTTC. Amino acid sequence: CASSLTGLNEQYF. This chain joins TRBV7-2 and TRBJ2-7; D unclear. This CDR3 contains 13 residues. Trimming took 2 bases from V and 5 from J, leaving 10 bases between them. Germline V gives CDR1 SGHTA, CDR2 FQGNSA.

As for this clonotype: Germline is not matched at one junction end, which may reflect a read error. The chain carries TRBV19 and TRBJ1-5; D is unresolved. Germline CDR1 and CDR2: LNHDA and SQIVND (reference sequence). This CDR3 has 16 residues. CDR3 protein: CASSLDIGLWNQPQHF. CDR3 sequence (DNA): TGTGCCAGTAGTCTAGACATCGGGTTATGGAATCAGCCCCAGCATTTT.

This chain connects TRBV11-2 to TRBJ2-1; D is undetermined. This CDR3 is 15 amino acids long. The V end was cut by 3 bases, the J end by 5 bases, with 14 bases between. Looked up from germline, CDR1 is SGHAT and CDR2 is FQNNGV. Here the CDR3 DNA reads TGTGCCAGCAGCTTGGGTCGCCCGGCGCACAATGAGCAGTTCTTC. Amino acid sequence: CASSLGRPAHNEQFF.

V usage is TRBV29-1 and J usage is TRBJ2-1, with a weak D call TRBD1 (5 bases). Germline assignment: CDR1 SQVTM and CDR2 ANQGSEA. V lost 0 bases, J lost 7 bases, and 16 bases lay in between. This CDR3 has 15 amino acids. Here the CDR3 reads CSVEDRPGLLNEQFF. In DNA, the CDR3 is TGCAGCGTTGAAGATAGGCCAGGGCTCCTTAATGAGCAGTTCTTC.

This chain connects TRBV29-1 to TRBJ2-1, with D possibly matching TRBD1 (5 bases). Germline CDR1 and CDR2: SQVTM and ANQGSEA. The CDR3 runs to 13 residues. The V end was cut by 2 bases, the J end by 8 bases, with 13 bases between. CDR3 loop: CSVERAGMDEQFF. CDR3 in DNA: TGCAGCGTTGAAAGGGCAGGGATGGATGAGCAGTTCTTC.

The genes are TRBV9 and TRBJ2-7; 7 bases agree with TRBD1. J lost 5 bases, V lost 5 bases, and 13 bases had no gene match. Germline V gene lookup returns CDR1 SGDLS and CDR2 YYNGEE. This CDR3 region has 15 residues. The CDR3 is CASSGDDRAPDEQYF. For the CDR3, the DNA is TGTGCCAGCAGTGGTGATGACAGGGCGCCCGACGAGCAGTACTTC.

V gene TRBV13 combines with J gene TRBJ2-3; 11 nucleotides agree with TRBD2. Germline V gene data show CDR1 as PRHDT and CDR2 as FYEKMQ (reference sequence). The CDR3 is 17 residues long. Trimming cost V 3 bases and J 4 bases; bases outside gene matches: 9. CDR3 nucleotide sequence: TGTGCCAGCAGCTTGGTTTCTAGCGGGAGGTGGGCAGATACGCAGTATTTT. Protein product: CASSLVSSGRWADTQYF.

This clonotype was detected only once. CDR3 protein: CASSLGQGIGYTF. DNA of the CDR3: TGTGCCAGCAGTTTAGGGCAGGGCATTGGCTACACCTTC. The gene calls are TRBV27 and TRBJ1-2; a weak D match, TRBD1 (5 bases). Germline values: CDR1 MNHEY, CDR2 SMNVEV (reference sequence). The CDR3 is 13 residues long. Trimming left V 2 bases short and J 7 bases short, with 11 bases between.

This chain connects TRBV29-1 to TRBJ2-1, with TRBD2 as a possible D gene (5 bases). CDR3 length: 11 amino acids. Germline CDR1 SQVTM, CDR2 ANQGSEA. V lost 5 bases, J lost 5 bases, and 7 bases lay in between. CDR3 amino acids: CSVKADNEQFF. For the CDR3, the DNA is TGCAGCGTTAAAGCGGACAATGAGCAGTTCTTC.